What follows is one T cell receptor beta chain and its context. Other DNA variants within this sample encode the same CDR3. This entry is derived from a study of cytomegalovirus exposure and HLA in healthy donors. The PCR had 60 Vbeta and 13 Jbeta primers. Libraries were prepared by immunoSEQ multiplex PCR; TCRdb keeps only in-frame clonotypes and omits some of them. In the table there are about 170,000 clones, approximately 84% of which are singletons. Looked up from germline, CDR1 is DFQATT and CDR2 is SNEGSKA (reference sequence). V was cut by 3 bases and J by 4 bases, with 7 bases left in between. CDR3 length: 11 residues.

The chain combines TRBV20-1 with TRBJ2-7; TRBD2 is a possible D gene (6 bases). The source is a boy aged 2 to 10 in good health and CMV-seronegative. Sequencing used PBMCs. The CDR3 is CSASGSYEQYF. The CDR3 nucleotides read TGCAGTGCTAGCGGGAGTTACGAGCAGTACTTC.